This T cell receptor (beta chain) comes out of a study of blood T cells in healthy people across ages. Investigators took 8.5 to 10 milliliters of peripheral blood from every donor. This CDR3 spans 15 amino acids. V lost 0 bases to trimming and J lost 1 base, with 9 bases between them. Germline values: CDR1 LNHNV, CDR2 YYDKDF (reference sequence). For the second PCR, which ran for roughly 7 to 11 cycles, a sample-barcoded 5' primer and a J-beta primer mix were used. TCRdb fed the 5' RACE reads into MiXCR, producing one record per CDR3 protein. The sample shows 1.8 million or so distinct CDR3 sequences, around 42% of them seen only once.

The V and J genes are TRBV15 and TRBJ1-2, with D unclear. The TCR sequence derives from a human donor in good health. Sample: blood. CDR3 residues: CATSRDITVNYGYTF. The CDR3 DNA reads as TGTGCCACCAGCAGAGATATTACGGTTAACTATGGCTACACCTTC.